This paragraph reports one TCR beta chain. The assay was immunoSEQ multiplex PCR, and TCRdb's table has in-frame clones only and misses some. The table records 130,000 to 150,000 clones, about 79% of them present only once. The entry originates in a study of blood T cell repertoires in COVID-19. V lost 5 bases and J lost 6; bases outside the gene matches: 10. The germline V gene has CDR1 SGHTA and CDR2 FQGNSA. CDR3 length: 15 residues. Input material: peripheral blood. The TCR sequence derives from a man between 60 and 75 years old with active or convalescent COVID-19. The V call is TRBV7-2, the J call TRBJ1-2; 9 bases map to TRBD1. The CDR3 spells CASSPRGTGLDGYTF. The CDR3 region has the DNA TGTGCCAGCAGCCCCCGAGGGACAGGGTTGGATGGCTACACCTTC.